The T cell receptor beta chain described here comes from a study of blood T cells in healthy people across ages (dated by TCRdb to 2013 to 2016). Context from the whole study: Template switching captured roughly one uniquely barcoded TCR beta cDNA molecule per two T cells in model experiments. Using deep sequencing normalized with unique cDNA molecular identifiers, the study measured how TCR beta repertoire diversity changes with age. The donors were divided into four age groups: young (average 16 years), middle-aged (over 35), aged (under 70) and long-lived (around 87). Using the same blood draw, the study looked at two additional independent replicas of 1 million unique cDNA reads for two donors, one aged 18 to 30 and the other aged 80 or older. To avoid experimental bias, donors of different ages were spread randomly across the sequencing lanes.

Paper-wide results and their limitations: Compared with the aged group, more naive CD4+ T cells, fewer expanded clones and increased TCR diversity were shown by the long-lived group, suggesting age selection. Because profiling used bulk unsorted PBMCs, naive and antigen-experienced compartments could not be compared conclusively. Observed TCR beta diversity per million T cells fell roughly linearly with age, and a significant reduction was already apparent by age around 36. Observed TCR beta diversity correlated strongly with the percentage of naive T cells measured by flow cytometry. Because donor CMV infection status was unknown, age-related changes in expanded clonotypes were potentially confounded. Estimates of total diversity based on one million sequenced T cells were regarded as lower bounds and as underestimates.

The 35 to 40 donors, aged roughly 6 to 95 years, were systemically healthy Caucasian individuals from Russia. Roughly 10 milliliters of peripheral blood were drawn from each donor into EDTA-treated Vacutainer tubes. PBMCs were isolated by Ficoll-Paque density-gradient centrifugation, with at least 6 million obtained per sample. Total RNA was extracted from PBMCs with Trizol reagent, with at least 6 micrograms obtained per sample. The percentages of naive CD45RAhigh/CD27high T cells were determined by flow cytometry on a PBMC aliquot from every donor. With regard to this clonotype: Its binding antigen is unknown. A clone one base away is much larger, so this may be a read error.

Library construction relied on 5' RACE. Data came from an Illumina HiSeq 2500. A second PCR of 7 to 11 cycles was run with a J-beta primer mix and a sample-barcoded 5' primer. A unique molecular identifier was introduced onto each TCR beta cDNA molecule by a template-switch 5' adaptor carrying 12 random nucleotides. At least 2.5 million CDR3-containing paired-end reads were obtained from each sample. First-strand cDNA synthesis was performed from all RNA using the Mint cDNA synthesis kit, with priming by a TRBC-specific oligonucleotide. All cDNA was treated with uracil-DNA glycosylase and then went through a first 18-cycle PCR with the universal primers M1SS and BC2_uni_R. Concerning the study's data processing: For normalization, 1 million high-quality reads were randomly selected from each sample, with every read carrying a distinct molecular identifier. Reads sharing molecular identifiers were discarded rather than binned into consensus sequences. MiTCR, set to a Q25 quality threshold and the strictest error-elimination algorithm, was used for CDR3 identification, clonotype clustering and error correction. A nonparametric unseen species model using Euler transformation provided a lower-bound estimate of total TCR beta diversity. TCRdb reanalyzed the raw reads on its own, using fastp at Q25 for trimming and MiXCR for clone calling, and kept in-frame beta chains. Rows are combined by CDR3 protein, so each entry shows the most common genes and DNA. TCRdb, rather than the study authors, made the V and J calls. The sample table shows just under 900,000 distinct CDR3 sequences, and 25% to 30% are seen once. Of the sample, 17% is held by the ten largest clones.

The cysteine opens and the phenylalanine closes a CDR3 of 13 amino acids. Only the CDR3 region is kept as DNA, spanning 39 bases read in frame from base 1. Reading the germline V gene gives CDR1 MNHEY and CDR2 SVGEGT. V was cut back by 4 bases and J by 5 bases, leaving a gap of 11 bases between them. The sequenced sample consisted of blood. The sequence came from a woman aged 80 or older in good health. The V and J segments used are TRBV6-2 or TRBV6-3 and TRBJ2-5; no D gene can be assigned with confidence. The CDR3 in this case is CASSCSKGETQYF. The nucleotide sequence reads TGTGCCAGCAGTTGCTCGAAGGGTGAGACCCAGTACTTC.